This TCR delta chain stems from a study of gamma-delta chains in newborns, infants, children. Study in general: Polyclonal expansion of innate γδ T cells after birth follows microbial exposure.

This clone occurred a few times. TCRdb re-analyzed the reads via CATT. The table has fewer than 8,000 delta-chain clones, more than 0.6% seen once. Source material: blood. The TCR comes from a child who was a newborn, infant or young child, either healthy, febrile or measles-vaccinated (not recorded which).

The CDR3 DNA sequence: TGTGCCTGTGACTTAATGGGGGACTCTTTGACAGCACAACTCTTCTTT. Protein product: CACDLMGDSLTAQLFF. This chain joins TRDV2 and TRDJ2; 7 bases line up with TRDD3. CDR3 length: 16 residues. V gave up 3 bases and J gave up 0 bases; unmatched junction bases: 6. CDR1 and CDR2 (germline): GEAIGNYY, EKD.